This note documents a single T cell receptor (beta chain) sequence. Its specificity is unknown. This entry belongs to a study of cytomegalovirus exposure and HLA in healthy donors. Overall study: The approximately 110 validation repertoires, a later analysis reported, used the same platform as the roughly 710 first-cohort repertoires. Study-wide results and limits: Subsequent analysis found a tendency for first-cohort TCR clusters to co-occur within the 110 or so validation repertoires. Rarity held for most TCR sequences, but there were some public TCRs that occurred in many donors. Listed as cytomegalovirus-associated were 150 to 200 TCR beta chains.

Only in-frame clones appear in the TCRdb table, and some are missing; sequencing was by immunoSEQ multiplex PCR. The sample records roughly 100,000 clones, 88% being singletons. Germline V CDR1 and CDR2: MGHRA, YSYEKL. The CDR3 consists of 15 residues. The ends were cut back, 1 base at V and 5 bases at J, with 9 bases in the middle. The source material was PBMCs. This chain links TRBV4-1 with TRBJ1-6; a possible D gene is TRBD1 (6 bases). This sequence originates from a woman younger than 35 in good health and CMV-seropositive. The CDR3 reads CASSQGDTNNSPLHF. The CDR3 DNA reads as TGCGCCAGCAGCCAAGGGGACACTAATAATTCACCCCTCCACTTT.